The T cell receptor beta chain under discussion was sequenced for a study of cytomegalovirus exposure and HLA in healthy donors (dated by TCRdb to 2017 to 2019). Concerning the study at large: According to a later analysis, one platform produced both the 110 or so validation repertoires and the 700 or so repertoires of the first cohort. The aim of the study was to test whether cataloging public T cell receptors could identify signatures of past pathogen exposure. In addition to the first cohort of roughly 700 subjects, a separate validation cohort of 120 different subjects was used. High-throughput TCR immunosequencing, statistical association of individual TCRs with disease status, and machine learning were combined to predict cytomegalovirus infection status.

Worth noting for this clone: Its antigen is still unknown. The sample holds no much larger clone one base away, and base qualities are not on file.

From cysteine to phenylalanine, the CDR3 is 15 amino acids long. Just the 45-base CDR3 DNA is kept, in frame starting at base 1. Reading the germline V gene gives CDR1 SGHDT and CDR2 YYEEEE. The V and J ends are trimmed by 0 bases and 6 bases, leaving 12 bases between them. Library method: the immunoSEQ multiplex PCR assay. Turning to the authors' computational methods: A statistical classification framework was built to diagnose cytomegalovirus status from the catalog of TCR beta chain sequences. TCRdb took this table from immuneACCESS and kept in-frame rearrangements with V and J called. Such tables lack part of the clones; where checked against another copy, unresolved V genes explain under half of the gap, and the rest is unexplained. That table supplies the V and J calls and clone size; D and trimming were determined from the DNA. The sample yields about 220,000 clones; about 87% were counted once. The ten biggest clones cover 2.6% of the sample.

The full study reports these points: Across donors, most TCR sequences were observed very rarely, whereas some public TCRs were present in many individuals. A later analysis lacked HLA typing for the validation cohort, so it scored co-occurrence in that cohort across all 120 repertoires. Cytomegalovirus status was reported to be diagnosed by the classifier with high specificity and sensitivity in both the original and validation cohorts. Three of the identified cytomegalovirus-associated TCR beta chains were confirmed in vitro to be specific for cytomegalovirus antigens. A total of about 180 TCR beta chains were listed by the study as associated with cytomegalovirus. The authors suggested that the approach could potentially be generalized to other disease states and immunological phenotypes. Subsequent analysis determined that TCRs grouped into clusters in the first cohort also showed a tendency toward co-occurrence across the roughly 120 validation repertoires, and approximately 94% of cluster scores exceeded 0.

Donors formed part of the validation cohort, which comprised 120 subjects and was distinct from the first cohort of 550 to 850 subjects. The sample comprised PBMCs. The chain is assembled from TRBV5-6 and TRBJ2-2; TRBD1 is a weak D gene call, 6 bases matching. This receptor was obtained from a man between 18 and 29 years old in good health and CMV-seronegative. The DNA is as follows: TGTGCCAGCAGCTTGGAGGGCAGGGGTCCCGGGGAGCTGTTTTTT. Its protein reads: CASSLEGRGPGELFF.